The present TCR beta chain was sequenced within a study of Tregs in tolerant kidney transplant recipients. In the case of this clone: Its antigen remains unidentified. The CDR3 end lies 3 residues beyond the end of the read and is filled in from the germline J gene.

Study-wide points: Validation in larger populations is needed because few patients were studied. Activated donor B cell expansion appeared to reveal the most relevant donor-specific TCRbeta repertoire. This study did not directly address biological reproducibility.

Sequenced by immunoSEQ multiplex PCR; TCRdb stores in-frame clones only, minus some. The listing contains tens of thousands of clones. Mixed chimerism was transient after nonmyeloablative marrow transplants from related graft donors. Unstimulated Tregs (CD4+CD25+CD127-) and CD4+CD25- non-Tregs were sorted from PBMCs. J lost 6 bases, V lost 3 bases, and 5 bases had no gene match. The CDR3 covers 15 residues. In germline, CDR1 is SGHRS, CDR2 YFSETQ. The TCR was taken from a human patient who received a combined kidney and bone marrow transplant. A subset of T cells may come from the graft donor. The gene calls are TRBV5-1 and TRBJ2-2, with 10 bases lining up with TRBD1. The specimen comprised CD4+ T cells from blood (PBMCs), sampled 24 months after the transplant. Partial CDR3 DNA: TGCGCCAGCAGCTGGGAGACAGGGGGCTCCGGGGAG. Protein product: CASSWETGGSGE. The CDR3, in full, reads CASSWETGGSGELFF.